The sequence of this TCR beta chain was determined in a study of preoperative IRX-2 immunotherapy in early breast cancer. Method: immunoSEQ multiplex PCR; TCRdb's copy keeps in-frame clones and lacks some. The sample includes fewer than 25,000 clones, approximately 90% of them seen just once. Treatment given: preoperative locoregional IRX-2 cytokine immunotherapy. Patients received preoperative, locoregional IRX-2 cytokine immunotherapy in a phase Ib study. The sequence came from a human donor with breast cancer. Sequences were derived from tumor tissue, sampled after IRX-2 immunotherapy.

CDR3 region: CASSLGQGLPIGYTF. The CDR3 bases are TGTGCCAGCAGTCTCGGACAGGGGCTGCCTATAGGCTACACCTTC. V is TRBV6-6 and J is TRBJ1-2; 9 bases agree with TRBD1. The V segment lost 5 bases and the J segment 8 bases; nucleotides outside the gene matches: 12. Per the germline V gene, CDR1 is MNHNY and CDR2 is SVGAGI (reference sequence). This CDR3 has 15 residues.